This T cell receptor beta chain was sequenced in a study of blood T cell dynamics during melanoma immunotherapy. V was clipped by 7 bases and J by 5 bases; unmatched bases: 14. The CDR3 covers 15 residues. Per germline, CDR1 MNHNY and CDR2 SVGAGI (reference sequence). Sample time point: week 3, after first cycle of checkpoint inhibitor. No patient had earlier systemic cancer treatment, concurrent immunosuppressants, or another active cancer. Sequenced by immunoSEQ multiplex PCR; TCRdb stores in-frame clones only, minus some. The table records over 300 clones, around 68% of them present only once. This chain joins TRBV6-6 and TRBJ2-7; TRBD2 agrees at 7 bases. This sequence originates from a human donor with melanoma. This material consisted of central memory CD8+ T cells from blood, taken from a patient treated with checkpoint blockade. The CDR3 loop is CASNPTSGGYNEQYF. CDR3 sequence (DNA): TGTGCCAGCAATCCCACGTCCGGGGGGTACAACGAGCAGTACTTC.